This TCR beta chain was obtained from a study of T cell responses to AZD1222 COVID-19 vaccine. Between the trimmed V and J ends, which lost 0 bases and 6 bases, there was a span of 15 bases. The CDR3 extends over 15 amino acids. Germline V lookup: CDR1 SGHDT, CDR2 YYEEEE. TCRdb keeps only in-frame clones here, not all; method: immunoSEQ multiplex PCR. Among more than 100,000 clones, about 85% were seen once, and the ten largest hold over 5%. Sequencing used peripheral blood, obtained on day 0 of AZD1222 vaccination. The chain couples TRBV5-6 to TRBJ1-2; D remains ambiguous. The TCR was taken from an adult in good health. The CDR3 is CASSLAAGNSDGYTF. In nucleotides, the CDR3 is TGTGCCAGCAGCTTGGCGGCGGGGAATTCTGATGGCTACACCTTC.